The 6 T cell receptor beta chains in this list originate from one sample, sequenced in a study of blood T cell repertoires in COVID-19. Only in-frame clones appear in the TCRdb table, and some are missing; sequencing was by immunoSEQ multiplex PCR. The sample has tens of thousands of clones; around 80% are singletons. The sample was peripheral blood. The origin of the receptors is a man in his 60s with acute or convalescent COVID-19.

This clone appeared a few times. The CDR3 reads CASSPDRGHTGELFF. The CDR3 coding sequence is TGTGCCAGCAGCCCGGACAGGGGGCACACCGGGGAGCTGTTTTTT. This rearrangement joins TRBV5-6 to TRBJ2-2; 11 positions agree with TRBD1. Germline CDR1 reads SGHDT; CDR2 reads YYEEEE. The V and J ends lost 4 bases and 3 bases, in that order; junction bases with no gene match: 2. This CDR3 is 15 amino acids long.

The chain has TRBV25-1 and TRBJ1-2; possibly TRBD1 for D (6 bases). This CDR3 contains 14 residues. From germline, CDR1 is MGHDK and CDR2 SYGVNS. V lost 4 bases, J lost 5 bases, and 14 bases lay in between. The CDR3 bases are TGTGCCAGCAGTGCCACCGGGACACTTTATGGCTACACCTTC. It is translated as CASSATGTLYGYTF.

In the case of this clone: Compared with germline, one end of the junction differs, possibly owing to a read error. The rearrangement uses TRBV5-6 and TRBJ1-2, with D unresolved. The CDR3 has 13 amino acids. CDR1 and CDR2 (germline): SGHDT, YYEEEE. CDR3 coding DNA: TGTGCCAGCAGCTTGGGACATTTCTATAGCTACACCTTC. It is translated as CASSLGHFYSYTF. The variable domain in full, with the rest retrieved from reference TRBV5-6 and TRBJ1-2, is DAGVTQSPTHLIKTRGQQVTLRCSPKSGHDTVSWYQQALGQGPQFIFQYYEEEERQRGNFPDRFSGHQFPNYSSELNVNALLLGDSALYLCASSLGHFYSYTFGSGTRLTVV.

The V call is TRBV27, the J call TRBJ1-2, with D perhaps matching TRBD1 (5 bases). Germline CDR1 is MNHEY and CDR2 is SMNVEV (reference sequence). Trimming pared 6 bases from V and 4 bases from J, leaving 15 bases between. The CDR3 runs 14 residues. CDR3 in DNA: TGTGCCAGCAGCTACCGACAGTCGTCCTATGGCTACACCTTC. Translated, it gives CASSYRQSSYGYTF.

The chain uses TRBV29-1 and TRBJ2-7; D ambiguous. V dropped 1 base and J dropped 3 bases, with 7 bases sitting between them. CDR3 size: 12 residues. Germline V CDR1 and CDR2: SQVTM, ANQGSEA. CDR3 bases: TGCAGCGTTGAAGCGGGTGGCTACGAGCAGTACTTC. It translates to CSVEAGGYEQYF.

This chain connects TRBV6-1 to TRBJ1-1; D is undetermined. This CDR3 is 14 amino acids long. Between the trimmed V and J ends, which lost 2 bases and 0 bases, there was a span of 7 bases. Per the germline V gene, CDR1 is MNHNS and CDR2 is SASEGT. The CDR3 reads CASSESWLNTEAFF. CDR3 nucleotide sequence: TGTGCCAGCAGTGAAAGCTGGTTGAACACTGAAGCTTTCTTT.